These 12 T cell receptor beta chains came from one sample sequenced in a study of blood T cell repertoires in COVID-19. The table came from immunoSEQ multiplex PCR; TCRdb's copy has only in-frame clones and leaves some out. The table shows some 530,000 clones, with approximately 90% occurring only once. The sequenced sample consisted of PBMCs or T cells enriched from blood (not recorded which). All receptors come from a woman aged 60 to 75 who had recovered from COVID-19.

The gene calls are TRBV4-2 and TRBJ1-2; the D is unclear. Trimming removed 0 bases at V and 4 bases at J, with 9 bases between. This CDR3 has 14 residues. Germline loops: CDR1 LGHNA, CDR2 YNFKEQ. This CDR3 is CASSQDTNSYGYTF. The CDR3 DNA follows: TGTGCCAGCAGCCAAGATACGAACTCCTATGGCTACACCTTC.

This chain links TRBV5-6 with TRBJ2-3; TRBD1 agrees at 10 bases. In germline, CDR1 is SGHDT, CDR2 YYEEEE. The junction had 4 bases not matched to a gene; V was cut back by 3 bases and J by 6 bases. This CDR3 has 14 residues. CDR3 in DNA: TGTGCCAGCAGCTGGAGACAGGGGGCTGATACGCAGTATTTT. Translating gives CASSWRQGADTQYF.

The chain carries TRBV2 and TRBJ1-4, with TRBD1 matching over 7 bases. Germline assignment: CDR1 SNHLY and CDR2 FYNNEI. V dropped 5 bases and J dropped 7; count of bases not matched to a gene: 10. The CDR3 contains 15 residues. CDR3 in DNA: TGTGCCAGCAGTCAAATTACAGGGGTGGGTGAAAAACTGTTTTTT. Residues: CASSQITGVGEKLFF.

This chain connects TRBV2 to TRBJ1-5; TRBD1 might be the D (6 bases). In germline, CDR1 is SNHLY, CDR2 FYNNEI. This CDR3 contains 13 residues. The ends were cut back, 10 bases at V and 1 base at J, with 11 bases in the middle. CDR3 amino acids: CATKGESNQPQHF. The CDR3 bases are TGTGCCACCAAGGGGGAAAGCAATCAGCCCCAGCATTTT.

The genes are TRBV2 and TRBJ2-3, with TRBD2 identical over 9 bases. The V and J ends lost 3 bases and 0 bases, in that order; junction bases with no gene match: 7. CDR1 is SNHLY, CDR2 FYNNEI, per germline. The CDR3 contains 17 residues. CDR3 DNA sequence: TGTGCCAGCAGTGACGGGCTAGCGGGGCTTAGCACAGATACGCAGTATTTT. It is translated as CASSDGLAGLSTDTQYF.

The chain recombines TRBV9 with TRBJ1-1; no clear D. In germline, CDR1 is SGDLS, CDR2 YYNGEE. The CDR3 spans 13 residues. The V end lost 3 bases, the J end lost 7 bases, and 13 bases lay between the germline ends. This chain's CDR3 is CASSASGGHEAFF. The CDR3 nucleotides are TGTGCCAGCAGCGCCTCGGGAGGGCATGAAGCTTTCTTT.

Points on this clone: The sample contains more than one DNA sequence encoding this CDR3. This chain uses TRBV5-6 with TRBJ1-5; D may be TRBD1 (5 bases). V lost 2 bases and J lost 0, with 6 bases in between. The CDR3 is 14 amino acids. Germline CDR1 is SGHDT and CDR2 is YYEEEE. CDR3 protein: CASSLDSSNQPQHF. Written as DNA, the CDR3 is TGTGCCAGCAGCTTAGACAGTAGCAATCAGCCCCAGCATTTT.

The chain carries TRBV3-1 (or the pseudogene TRBV3-2) and TRBJ2-7; 8 nucleotides agree with TRBD1. This CDR3 comprises 14 residues. Unmatched junction bases numbered 2, after V lost 4 bases and J lost 0 bases. Germline V lookup: CDR1 LGHDT, CDR2 YNNKEL (reference sequence). In DNA form, the CDR3 reads TGTGCCAGCAGCCGGACAGGGAGCTCCTACGAGCAGTACGTC. Protein product: CASSRTGSSYEQYV.

The chain recombines TRBV28 with TRBJ1-5; 8 bases match TRBD1. The CDR3 loop spans 16 amino acids. Germline V gene sequence: CDR1 MDHEN, CDR2 SYDVKM. The junction had 11 bases not matched to a gene; V was cut back by 6 bases and J by 4 bases. The CDR3 region has the DNA TGTGCCAGCAGCCCGGGTTCGGACAGGGATAATCAGCCCCAGCATTTT. Translating gives CASSPGSDRDNQPQHF. Using reference TRBV28 and TRBJ1-5 for the parts outside the CDR3, the full variable domain is DVKVTQSSRYLVKRTGEKVFLECVQDMDHENMFWYRQDPGLGLRLIYFSYDVKMKEKGDIPEGYSVSREKKERFSLILESASTNQTSMYLCASSPGSDRDNQPQHFGDGTRLSIL.

The rearrangement joins TRBV10-2 to TRBJ1-1, with D unresolved. Trimming removed 0 bases at V and 8 bases at J, with 10 bases between. CDR1 WSHSY and CDR2 SAAADI come from the germline V gene. CDR3 length equals 13 residues. The CDR3 DNA sequence: TGCGCCAGCAGTGAGTCGTGGGCGTCGGAAGCTTTCTTT. Translating it yields CASSESWASEAFF.

As regards this clone: The same CDR3 also results from other DNA sequences found in this sample. J is TRBJ1-2 and V is TRBV6-5; 8 nucleotides align to TRBD1. The CDR3 is 15 amino acids. CDR1 is MNHEY and CDR2 is SVGAGI in the germline V gene. The V and J ends lost 6 bases and 0 bases, in that order; junction bases with no gene match: 6. The CDR3: CASSQTGDSNYGYTF. The DNA for the CDR3 is TGTGCCAGCAGCCAGACAGGGGACTCTAACTATGGCTACACCTTC.

There are many counts of this clone. The CDR3 sequence: CATSSRTGEGYTF. The CDR3 bases are TGTGCCACCAGCTCCCGGACAGGGGAAGGCTACACCTTC. The chain is built from TRBV15 and TRBJ1-2; 9 nucleotides match TRBD1. V trimming: 5 bases; J trimming: 8 bases; junction bases outside the gene matches: 6. Germline V gene lookup returns CDR1 LNHNV and CDR2 YYDKDF (reference sequence). The CDR3 has 13 residues.